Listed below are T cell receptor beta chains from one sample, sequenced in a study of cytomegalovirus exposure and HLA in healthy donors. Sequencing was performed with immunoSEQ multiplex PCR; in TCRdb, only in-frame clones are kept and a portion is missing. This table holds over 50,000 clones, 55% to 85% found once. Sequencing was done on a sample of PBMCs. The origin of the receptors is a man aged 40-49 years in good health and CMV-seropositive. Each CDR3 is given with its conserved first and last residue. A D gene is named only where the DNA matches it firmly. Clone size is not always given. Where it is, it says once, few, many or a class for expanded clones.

CDR3aa: CASSLYGVNTEAFF; CDR3nt: TGCGCCAGCAGCTTATACGGGGTGAACACTGAAGCTTTCTTT; j_gene: TRBJ1-1; d_gene: -; abundance: -; v_gene: TRBV5-1
CDR3aa: CASSNRGGTEAFF; CDR3nt: TGTGCCAGCAGCAACAGGGGCGGCACTGAAGCTTTCTTT; j_gene: TRBJ1-1; d_gene: TRBD1; abundance: -; v_gene: TRBV7-6
CDR3aa: CASVYRDRNRGELFF; CDR3nt: TGTGCCAGTGTATACCGGGACAGGAATCGAGGGGAGCTGTTTTTT; j_gene: TRBJ2-2; d_gene: TRBD1; abundance: -; v_gene: TRBV19
CDR3aa: CASSQAVGRYEQYF; CDR3nt: TGTGCCAGCAGCCAAGCCGTAGGGAGGTACGAGCAGTACTTC; j_gene: TRBJ2-7; d_gene: -; abundance: -; v_gene: TRBV4-2
CDR3aa: CASISGGAGETQYF; CDR3nt: TGTGCCAGTATAAGCGGGGGGGCCGGAGAGACCCAGTACTTC; j_gene: TRBJ2-5; d_gene: TRBD2; abundance: -; v_gene: TRBV19
CDR3aa: CASSHGLSGANVLTF; CDR3nt: TGTGCCAGCAGCCATGGGCTCTCTGGGGCCAACGTCCTGACTTTC; j_gene: TRBJ2-6; d_gene: -; abundance: few; v_gene: TRBV16
CDR3aa: CAWSGQLNTEAFF; CDR3nt: TGTGCCTGGAGTGGACAGCTGAACACTGAAGCTTTCTTT; j_gene: TRBJ1-1; d_gene: -; abundance: -; v_gene: TRBV30
CDR3aa: CSVYDSYGYTF; CDR3nt: TGCAGCGTTTATGACAGCTATGGCTACACCTTC; j_gene: TRBJ1-2; d_gene: -; abundance: -; v_gene: TRBV29-1
CDR3aa: CAWRPTGVNQPQHF; CDR3nt: TGTGCCTGGAGGCCTACAGGAGTCAATCAGCCCCAGCATTTT; j_gene: TRBJ1-5; d_gene: -; abundance: -; v_gene: TRBV30
CDR3aa: CASSLGGRRQETQYF; CDR3nt: TGCGCCAGCAGCTTGGGGGGCCGTCGACAAGAGACCCAGTACTTC; j_gene: TRBJ2-5; d_gene: -; abundance: few; v_gene: TRBV5-1